This T cell receptor beta chain was documented in a study of cytomegalovirus exposure and HLA in healthy donors. Clones were sequenced by immunoSEQ multiplex PCR, and TCRdb holds only the in-frame ones, with some missing. The table includes 150,000 to 200,000 clones, just under 90% detected once. Study-level findings and limits: Cytomegalovirus-associated status was assigned to 164 TCR beta chains. Three chains linked to CMV were shown in vitro to be specific for CMV antigens. Rare sequences made up most TCRs, while some public TCRs were found in many donors. First-cohort TCR clusters tended to co-occur in the roughly 130 validation repertoires, a later analysis found.

To note about this clone: Its antigen is undetermined.

The CDR3 has 14 amino acids. J gave up 4 bases and V 5 bases, and 2 bases lay outside the gene matches. Per germline, CDR1 MNHEY and CDR2 SMNVEV (reference sequence). This TCR came from a woman aged 25 to 45 in good health and CMV-seronegative. This sequence joins TRBV27 and TRBJ1-5; 10 positions match TRBD1. The sequencing input was PBMCs. CDR3 sequence (DNA): TGTGCCAGCAGTAGGACAGGGGGAAATCAGCCCCAGCATTTT. It encodes CASSRTGGNQPQHF.